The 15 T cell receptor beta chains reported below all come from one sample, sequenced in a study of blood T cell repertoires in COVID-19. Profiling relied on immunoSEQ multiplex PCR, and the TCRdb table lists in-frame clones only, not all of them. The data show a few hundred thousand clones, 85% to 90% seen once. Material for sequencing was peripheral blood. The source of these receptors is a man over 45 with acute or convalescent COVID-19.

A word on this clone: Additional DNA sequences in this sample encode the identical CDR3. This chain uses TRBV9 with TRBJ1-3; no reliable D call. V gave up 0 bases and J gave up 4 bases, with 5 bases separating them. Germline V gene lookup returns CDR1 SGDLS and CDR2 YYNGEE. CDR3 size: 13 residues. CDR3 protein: CASSVGEGNTIYF. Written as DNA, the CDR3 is TGTGCCAGCAGCGTAGGAGAGGGAAACACCATATATTTT. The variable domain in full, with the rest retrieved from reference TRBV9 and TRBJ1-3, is DSGVTQTPKHLITATGQRVTLRCSPRSGDLSVYWYQQSLDQGLQFLIQYYNGEERAKGNILERFSAQQFPDLHSELNLSSLELGDSALYFCASSVGEGNTIYFGEGSWLTVV.

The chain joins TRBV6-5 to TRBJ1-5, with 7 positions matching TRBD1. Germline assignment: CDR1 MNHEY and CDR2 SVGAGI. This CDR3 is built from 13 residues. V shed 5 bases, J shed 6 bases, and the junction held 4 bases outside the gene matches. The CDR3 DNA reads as TGTGCCAGCAGTCGACAGGGCGGTCAGCCCCAGCATTTT. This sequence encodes CASSRQGGQPQHF.

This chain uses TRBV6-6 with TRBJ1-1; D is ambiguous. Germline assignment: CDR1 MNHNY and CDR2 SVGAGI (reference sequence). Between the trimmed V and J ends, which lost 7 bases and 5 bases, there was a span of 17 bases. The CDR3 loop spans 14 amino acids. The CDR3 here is CASMRRDGGTEAFF. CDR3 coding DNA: TGTGCCAGCATGAGAAGGGATGGAGGGACTGAAGCTTTCTTT.

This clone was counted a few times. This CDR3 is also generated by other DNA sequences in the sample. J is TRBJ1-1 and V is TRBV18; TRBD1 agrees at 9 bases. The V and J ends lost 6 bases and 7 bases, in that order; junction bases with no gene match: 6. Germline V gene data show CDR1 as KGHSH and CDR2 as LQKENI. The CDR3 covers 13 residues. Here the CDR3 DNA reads TGTGCCAGCTCGCCGGGACAGGGCATTGAAGCTTTCTTT. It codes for CASSPGQGIEAFF. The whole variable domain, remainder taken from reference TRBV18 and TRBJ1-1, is NAGVMQNPRHLVRRRGQEARLRCSPMKGHSHVYWYRQLPEEGLKFMVYLQKENIIDESGMPKERFSAEFPKEGPSILRIQQVVRGDSAAYFCASSPGQGIEAFFGQGTRLTVV.

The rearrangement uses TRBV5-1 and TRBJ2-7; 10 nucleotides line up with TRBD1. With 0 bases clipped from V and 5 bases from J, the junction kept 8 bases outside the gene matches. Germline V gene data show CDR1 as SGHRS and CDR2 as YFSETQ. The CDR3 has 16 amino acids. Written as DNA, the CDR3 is TGCGCCAGCAGCTTGGTCGGGACAGGGGCCTTCCACGAGCAGTACTTC. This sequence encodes CASSLVGTGAFHEQYF.

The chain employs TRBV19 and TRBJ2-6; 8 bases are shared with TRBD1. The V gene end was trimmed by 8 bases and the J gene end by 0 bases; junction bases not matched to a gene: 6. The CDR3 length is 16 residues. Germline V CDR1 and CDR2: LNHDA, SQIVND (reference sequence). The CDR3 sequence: CASRGTGYSGANVLTF. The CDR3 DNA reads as TGTGCCAGTCGGGGGACAGGCTACTCTGGGGCCAACGTCCTGACTTTC.

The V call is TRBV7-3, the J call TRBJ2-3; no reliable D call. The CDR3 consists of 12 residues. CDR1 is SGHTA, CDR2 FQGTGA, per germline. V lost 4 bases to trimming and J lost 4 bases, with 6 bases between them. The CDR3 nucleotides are TGTGCCAGCAGCTCGCAGGCAGATACGCAGTATTTT. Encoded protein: CASSSQADTQYF.

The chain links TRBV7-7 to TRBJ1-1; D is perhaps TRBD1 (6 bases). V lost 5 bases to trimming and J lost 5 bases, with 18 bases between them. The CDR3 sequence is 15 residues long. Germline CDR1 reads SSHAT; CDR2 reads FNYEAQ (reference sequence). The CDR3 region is CASSPPGGARTEAFF. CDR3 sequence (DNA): TGTGCCAGCAGCCCTCCGGGGGGGGCGAGGACTGAAGCTTTCTTT.

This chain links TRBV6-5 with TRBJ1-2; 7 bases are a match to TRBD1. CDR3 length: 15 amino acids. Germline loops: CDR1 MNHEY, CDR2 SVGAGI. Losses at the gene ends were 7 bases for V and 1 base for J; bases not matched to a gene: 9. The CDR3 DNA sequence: TGTGCCAGCATGACCCGGGACAGCATTAACTATGGCTACACCTTC. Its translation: CASMTRDSINYGYTF.

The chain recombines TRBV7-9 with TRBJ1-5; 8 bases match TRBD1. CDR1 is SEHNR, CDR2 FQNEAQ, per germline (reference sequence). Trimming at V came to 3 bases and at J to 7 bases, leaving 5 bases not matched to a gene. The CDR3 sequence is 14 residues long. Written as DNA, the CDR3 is TGTGCCAGCAGCTTGGCAGGGGGCACCCAGCCCCAGCATTTT. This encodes CASSLAGGTQPQHF.

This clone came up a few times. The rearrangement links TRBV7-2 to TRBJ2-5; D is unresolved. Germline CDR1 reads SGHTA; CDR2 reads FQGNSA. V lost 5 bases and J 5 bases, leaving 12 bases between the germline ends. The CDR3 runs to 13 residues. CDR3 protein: CASSPVGWETQYF. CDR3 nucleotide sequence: TGTGCCAGCAGCCCAGTCGGGTGGGAGACCCAGTACTTC.

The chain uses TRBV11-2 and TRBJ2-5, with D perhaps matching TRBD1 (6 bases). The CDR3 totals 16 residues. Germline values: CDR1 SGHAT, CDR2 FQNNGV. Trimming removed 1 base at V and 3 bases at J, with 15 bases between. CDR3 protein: CASSLVDGQGKETQYF. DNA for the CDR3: TGTGCCAGCAGCTTAGTGGACGGGCAGGGGAAAGAGACCCAGTACTTC.

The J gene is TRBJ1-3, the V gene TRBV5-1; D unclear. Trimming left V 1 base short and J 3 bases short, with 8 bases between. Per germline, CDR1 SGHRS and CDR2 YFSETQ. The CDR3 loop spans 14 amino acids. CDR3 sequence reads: CASSLRGDGNTIYF. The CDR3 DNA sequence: TGCGCCAGCAGCTTGCGGGGTGATGGAAACACCATATATTTT.

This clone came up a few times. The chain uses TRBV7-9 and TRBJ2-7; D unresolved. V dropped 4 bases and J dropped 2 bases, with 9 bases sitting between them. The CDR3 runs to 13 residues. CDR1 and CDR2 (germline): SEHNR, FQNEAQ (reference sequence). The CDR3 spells CASSSTETYEQYF. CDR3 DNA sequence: TGTGCCAGCAGCTCAACAGAGACCTACGAGCAGTACTTC.

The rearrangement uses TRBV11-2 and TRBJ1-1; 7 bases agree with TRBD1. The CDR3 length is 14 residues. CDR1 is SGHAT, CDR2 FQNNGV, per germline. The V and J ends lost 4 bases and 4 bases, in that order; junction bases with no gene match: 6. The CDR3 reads CASSSQGGPTEAFF. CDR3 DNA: TGTGCCAGCAGCTCGCAGGGGGGCCCCACTGAAGCTTTCTTT. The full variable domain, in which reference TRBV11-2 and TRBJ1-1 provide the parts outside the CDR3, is EAGVAQSPRYKIIEKRQSVAFWCNPISGHATLYWYQQILGQGPKLLIQFQNNGVVDDSQLPKDRFSAERLKGVDSTLKIQPAKLEDSAVYLCASSSQGGPTEAFFGQGTRLTVV.